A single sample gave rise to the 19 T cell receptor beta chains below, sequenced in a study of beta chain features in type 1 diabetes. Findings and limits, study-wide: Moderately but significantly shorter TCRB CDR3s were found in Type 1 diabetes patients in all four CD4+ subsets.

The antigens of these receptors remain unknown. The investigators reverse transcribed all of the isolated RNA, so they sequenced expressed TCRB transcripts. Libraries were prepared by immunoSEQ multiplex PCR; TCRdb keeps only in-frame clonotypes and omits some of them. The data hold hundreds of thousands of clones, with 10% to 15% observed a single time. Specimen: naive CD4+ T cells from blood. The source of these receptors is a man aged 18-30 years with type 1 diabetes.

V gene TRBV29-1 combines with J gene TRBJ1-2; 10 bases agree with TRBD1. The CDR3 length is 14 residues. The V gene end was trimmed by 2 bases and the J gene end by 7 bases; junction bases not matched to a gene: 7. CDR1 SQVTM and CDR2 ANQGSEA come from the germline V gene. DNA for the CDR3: TGCAGCGTTGAAATCGTGACAGGGGGCGGTGGCTACACCTTC. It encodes CSVEIVTGGGGYTF.

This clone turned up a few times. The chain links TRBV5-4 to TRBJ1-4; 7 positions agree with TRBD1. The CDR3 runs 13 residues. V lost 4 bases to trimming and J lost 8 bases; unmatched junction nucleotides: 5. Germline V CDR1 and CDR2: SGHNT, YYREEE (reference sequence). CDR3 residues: CASSTQGYEKLFF. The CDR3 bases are TGTGCCAGCAGCACACAGGGGTACGAAAAACTGTTTTTT.

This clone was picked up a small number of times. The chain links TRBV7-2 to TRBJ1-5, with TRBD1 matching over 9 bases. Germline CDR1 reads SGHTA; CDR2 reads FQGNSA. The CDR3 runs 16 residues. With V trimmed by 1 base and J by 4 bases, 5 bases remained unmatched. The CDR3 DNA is TGTGCCAGCAGCTTAGTCGGGACAGGGCATAATCAGCCCCAGCATTTT. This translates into CASSLVGTGHNQPQHF.

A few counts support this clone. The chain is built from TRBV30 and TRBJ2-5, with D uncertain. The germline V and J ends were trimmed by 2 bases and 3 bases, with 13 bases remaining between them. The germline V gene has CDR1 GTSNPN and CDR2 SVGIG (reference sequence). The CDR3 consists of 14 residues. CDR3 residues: CAWSFNPGEETQYF. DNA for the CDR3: TGTGCCTGGAGTTTCAATCCTGGAGAAGAGACCCAGTACTTC.

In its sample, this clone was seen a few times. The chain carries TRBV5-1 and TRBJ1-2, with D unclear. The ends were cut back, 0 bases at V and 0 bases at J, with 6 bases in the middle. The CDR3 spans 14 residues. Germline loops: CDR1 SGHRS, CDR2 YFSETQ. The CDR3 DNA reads TGCGCCAGCAGCTTGGAGCCGCCTAACTATGGCTACACCTTC. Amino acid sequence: CASSLEPPNYGYTF.

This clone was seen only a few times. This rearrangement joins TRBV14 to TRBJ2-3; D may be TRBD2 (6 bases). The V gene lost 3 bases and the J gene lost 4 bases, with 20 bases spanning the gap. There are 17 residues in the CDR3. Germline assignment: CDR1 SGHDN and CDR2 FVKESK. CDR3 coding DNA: TGTGCCAGCAGCCAGACCCGACTAGTGCAGTTCCCAGATACGCAGTATTTT. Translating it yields CASSQTRLVQFPDTQYF.

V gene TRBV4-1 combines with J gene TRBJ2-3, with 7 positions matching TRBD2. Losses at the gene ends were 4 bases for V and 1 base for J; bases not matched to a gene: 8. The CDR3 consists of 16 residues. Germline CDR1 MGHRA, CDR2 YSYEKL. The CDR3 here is CASSRKRGVGTDTQYF. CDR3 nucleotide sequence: TGCGCCAGCAGCCGGAAACGGGGGGTGGGCACAGATACGCAGTATTTT.

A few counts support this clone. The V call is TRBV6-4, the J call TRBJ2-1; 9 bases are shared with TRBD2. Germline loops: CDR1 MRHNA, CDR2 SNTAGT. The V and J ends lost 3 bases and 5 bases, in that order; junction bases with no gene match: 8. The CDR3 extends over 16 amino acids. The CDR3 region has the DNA TGTGCCAGCAGTGAGATGGAGGCTAGCGGGAACAATGAGCAGTTCTTC. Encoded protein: CASSEMEASGNNEQFF.

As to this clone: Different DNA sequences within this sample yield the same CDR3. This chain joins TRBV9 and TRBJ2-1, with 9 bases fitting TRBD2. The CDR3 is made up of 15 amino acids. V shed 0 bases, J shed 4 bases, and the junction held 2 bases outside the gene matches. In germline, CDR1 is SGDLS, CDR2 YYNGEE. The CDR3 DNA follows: TGTGCCAGCAGCGTAGGTAGCGGGGGATACAATGAGCAGTTCTTC. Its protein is CASSVGSGGYNEQFF.

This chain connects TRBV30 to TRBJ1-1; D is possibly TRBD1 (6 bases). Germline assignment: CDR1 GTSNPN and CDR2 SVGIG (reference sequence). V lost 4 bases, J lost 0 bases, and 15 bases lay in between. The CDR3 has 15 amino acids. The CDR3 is CAWIEGRGLNTEAFF. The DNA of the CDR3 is TGTGCCTGGATTGAGGGCAGGGGATTGAACACTGAAGCTTTCTTT.

CDR3 protein: CASRTGNSPLHF. DNA of the CDR3: TGTGCCAGCAGGACGGGGAATTCACCCCTCCACTTT. J is TRBJ1-6 and V is TRBV7-9; D is unclear. V was pared by 6 bases and J by 7 bases, with 7 bases between. The CDR3 consists of 12 residues. Looked up from germline, CDR1 is SEHNR and CDR2 is FQNEAQ (reference sequence).

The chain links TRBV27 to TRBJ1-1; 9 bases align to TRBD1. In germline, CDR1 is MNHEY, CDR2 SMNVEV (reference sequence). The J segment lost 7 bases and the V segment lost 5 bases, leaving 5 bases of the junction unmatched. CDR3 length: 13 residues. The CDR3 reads CASSPGTGSEAFF. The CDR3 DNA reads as TGTGCCAGCAGTCCCGGGACAGGGAGTGAAGCTTTCTTT.

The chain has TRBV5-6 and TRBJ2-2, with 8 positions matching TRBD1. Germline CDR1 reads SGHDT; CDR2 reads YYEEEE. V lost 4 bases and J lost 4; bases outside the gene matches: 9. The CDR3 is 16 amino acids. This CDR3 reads CASSATGARGTGELFF. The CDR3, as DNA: TGTGCCAGCAGCGCGACAGGGGCCAGGGGCACCGGGGAGCTGTTTTTT.

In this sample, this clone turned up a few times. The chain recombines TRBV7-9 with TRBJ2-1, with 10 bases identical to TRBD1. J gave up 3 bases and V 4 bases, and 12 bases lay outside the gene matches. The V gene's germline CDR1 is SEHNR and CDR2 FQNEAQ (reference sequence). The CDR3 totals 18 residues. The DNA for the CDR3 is TGTGCCAGCAGCTCGGTCGGGAGGGACAGGGGACTCTACAATGAGCAGTTCTTC. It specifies CASSSVGRDRGLYNEQFF.

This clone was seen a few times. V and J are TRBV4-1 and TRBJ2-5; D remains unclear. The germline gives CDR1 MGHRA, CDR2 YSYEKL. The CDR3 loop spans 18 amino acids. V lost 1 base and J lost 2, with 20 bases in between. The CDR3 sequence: CASSQGDLWGGRQETQYF. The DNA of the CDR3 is TGCGCCAGCAGCCAAGGCGACCTCTGGGGTGGTAGGCAAGAGACCCAGTACTTC.

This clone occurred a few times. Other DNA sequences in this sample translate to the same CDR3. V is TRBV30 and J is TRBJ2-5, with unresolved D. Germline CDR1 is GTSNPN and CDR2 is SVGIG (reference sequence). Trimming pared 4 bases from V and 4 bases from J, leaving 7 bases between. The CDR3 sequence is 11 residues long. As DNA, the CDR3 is TGTGCCTGGAACTTTGGAGAGACCCAGTACTTC. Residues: CAWNFGETQYF.

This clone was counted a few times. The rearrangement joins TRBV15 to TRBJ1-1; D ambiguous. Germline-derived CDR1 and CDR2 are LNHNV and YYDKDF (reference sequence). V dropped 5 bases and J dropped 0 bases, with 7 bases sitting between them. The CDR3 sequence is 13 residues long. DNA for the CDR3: TGTGCCACCAGCGTTGACATGAACACTGAAGCTTTCTTT. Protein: CATSVDMNTEAFF.

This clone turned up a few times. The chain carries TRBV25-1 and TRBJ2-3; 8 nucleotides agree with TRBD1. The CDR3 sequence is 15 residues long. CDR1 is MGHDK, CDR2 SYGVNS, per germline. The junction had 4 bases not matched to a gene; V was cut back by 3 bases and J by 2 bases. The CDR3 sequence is CASSDRQGLTDTQYF. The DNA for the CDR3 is TGTGCCAGCAGTGATCGACAGGGGCTCACAGATACGCAGTATTTT.

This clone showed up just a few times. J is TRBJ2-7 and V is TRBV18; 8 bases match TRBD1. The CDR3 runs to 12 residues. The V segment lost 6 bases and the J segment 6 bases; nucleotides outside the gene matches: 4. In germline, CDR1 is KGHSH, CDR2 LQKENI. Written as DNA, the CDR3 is TGTGCCAGCTCCGGACAGGGTAGCGAGCAGTACTTC. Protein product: CASSGQGSEQYF. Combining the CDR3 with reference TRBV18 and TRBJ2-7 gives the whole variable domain NAGVMQNPRHLVRRRGQEARLRCSPMKGHSHVYWYRQLPEEGLKFMVYLQKENIIDESGMPKERFSAEFPKEGPSILRIQQVVRGDSAAYFCASSGQGSEQYFGPGTRLTVT.